This T cell receptor beta chain was identified during a study of OX40 agonist ivuxolimab in advanced cancers. Notes on the study in general: With doses of 0.1-3.0 mg/kg, partial responders showed among the lowest clonal expansion.

This CDR3 has 16 residues. Sequencing used immunoSEQ multiplex PCR; TCRdb keeps in-frame clones, though not all of them. The table records about 70,000 clones, about 91% of them present only once. Remarks on this clone: Its antigen is currently unknown.

This rearrangement joins TRBV21-1 to TRBJ2-1; the tabulated D call, TRBD1, remains unverified against the DNA. TRBV21-1 is labeled a pseudogene. The sequence came from an adult with an advanced solid tumor such as melanoma, head and neck, liver or kidney cancer. The specimen was CD4+ or CD8+ T cells sorted from blood, collected in a trial of the OX40 agonist ivuxolimab. CDR3 sequence reads: CASSKMGQTSYNEQFF. CDR3 DNA sequence: TGTGCCAGCAGCAAAATGGGACAGACCTCCTACAATGAGCAGTTCTTC.